This TCR beta chain emerged from a study of blood T cell repertoires in COVID-19. The protocol was immunoSEQ multiplex PCR, while the TCRdb copy is restricted to in-frame clones and leaves out a portion. The sample includes some 88,000 clones, 91% of them seen just once. The germline V gene encodes CDR1 SGHRS and CDR2 YFSETQ. This CDR3 region has 13 residues. Trimming left V 4 bases short and J 3 bases short, with 10 bases between. Sequencing input: peripheral blood. The source is a human donor with active COVID-19. The donor label of this sample is uncertain. This sequence joins TRBV5-1 and TRBJ1-1; D gene uncertain. The CDR3 sequence: CASSPYFDTEAFF. The DNA for the CDR3 is TGCGCCAGCAGCCCTTATTTTGACACTGAAGCTTTCTTT.